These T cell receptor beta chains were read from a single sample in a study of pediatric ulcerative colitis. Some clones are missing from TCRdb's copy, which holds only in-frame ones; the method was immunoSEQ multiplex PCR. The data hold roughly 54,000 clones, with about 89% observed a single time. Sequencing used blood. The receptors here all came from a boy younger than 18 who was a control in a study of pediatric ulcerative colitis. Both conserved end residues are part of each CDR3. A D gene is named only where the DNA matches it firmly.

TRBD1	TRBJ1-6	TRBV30	CAWLETFTGVNSPLHF
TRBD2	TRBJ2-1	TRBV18	CASSARLAGGPQREQFF
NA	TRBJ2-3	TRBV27	CASSTILSGTDTQYF
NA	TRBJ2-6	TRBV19	CASSILISGANVLTF
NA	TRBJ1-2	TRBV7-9	CASSLDQGYGYTF
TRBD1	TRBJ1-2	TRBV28	CASSLGETGNGYTF
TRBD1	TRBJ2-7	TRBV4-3	CASSHDTGTGGAKQYF
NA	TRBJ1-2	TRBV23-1	CASSHGGPGYGYTF
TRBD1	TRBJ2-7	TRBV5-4	CASSYGQGIPYEQYF
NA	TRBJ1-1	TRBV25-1	CASSEYSGSTEAFF
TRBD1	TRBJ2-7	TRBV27	CASRLTGDSYEQYF
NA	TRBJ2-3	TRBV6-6	CASSYLGASTDTQYF
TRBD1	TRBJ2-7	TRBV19	CASSTDRARVQYF
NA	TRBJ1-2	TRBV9	CASSVEQGAYYGYTF
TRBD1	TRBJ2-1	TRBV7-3	CASSLTGGRSYNEQFF
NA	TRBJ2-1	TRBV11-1	CASSLTRFRRGSYNEQFF
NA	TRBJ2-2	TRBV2	CASSVQPATGELFF
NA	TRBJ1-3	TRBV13	CASSYTGSGNTIYF
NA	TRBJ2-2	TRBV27	CASSFWAENTGELFF